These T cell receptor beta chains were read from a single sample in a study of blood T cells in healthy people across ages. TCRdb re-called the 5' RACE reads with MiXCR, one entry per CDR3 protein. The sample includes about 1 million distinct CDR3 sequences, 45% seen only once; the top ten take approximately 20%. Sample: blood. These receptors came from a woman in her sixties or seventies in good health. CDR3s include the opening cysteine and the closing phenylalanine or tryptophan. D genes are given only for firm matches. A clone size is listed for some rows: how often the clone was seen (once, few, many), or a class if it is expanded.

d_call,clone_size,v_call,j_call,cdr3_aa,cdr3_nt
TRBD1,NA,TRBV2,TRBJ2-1,CASRPDRGIYNEQFF,TGTGCCAGCAGGCCGGACAGGGGGATATACAATGAGCAGTTCTTC
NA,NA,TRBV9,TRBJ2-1,CASSVALYSYNEQFF,TGTGCCAGCAGCGTAGCTCTATACTCCTACAATGAGCAGTTCTTC
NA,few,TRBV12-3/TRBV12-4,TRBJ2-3,CASSFLLDTQYF,TGTGCCAGCAGTTTCCTGTTAGATACGCAGTATTTT
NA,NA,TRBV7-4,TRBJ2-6,CASRQGSIWANVLTF,TGTGCCAGCAGGCAAGGCTCAATTTGGGCCAACGTCCTGACTTTC
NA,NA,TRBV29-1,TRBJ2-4,CSVEGWDAPEGNIQYF,TGCAGCGTTGAAGGATGGGACGCTCCTGAGGGAAACATTCAGTACTTC
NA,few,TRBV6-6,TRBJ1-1,CASSYPFEGLTEAFF,TGTGCCAGCAGTTACCCCTTCGAGGGTCTCACTGAAGCTTTCTTT
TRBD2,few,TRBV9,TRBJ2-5,CASSVGGSGGRETQYF,TGTGCCAGCAGCGTAGGTGGTTCGGGGGGACGTGAGACCCAGTACTTC
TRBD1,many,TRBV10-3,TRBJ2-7,CAISDGNTGDEQYF,TGTGCCATCAGTGATGGTAATACAGGGGACGAGCAGTACTTC
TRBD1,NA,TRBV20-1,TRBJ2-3,CSARTGMGTDTQYF,TGCAGTGCTAGGACAGGGATGGGCACAGATACGCAGTATTTT
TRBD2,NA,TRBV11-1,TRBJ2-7,CASSLALRASGREEQYF,TGTGCCAGCAGCTTAGCGCTTAGGGCTAGCGGGAGAGAGGAGCAGTACTTC
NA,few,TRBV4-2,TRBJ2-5,CASSQALGETQYF,TGTGCCAGCAGCCAAGCCCTAGGGGAGACCCAGTACTTC
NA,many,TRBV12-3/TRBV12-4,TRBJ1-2,CASSLQGHYGYTF,TGTGCCAGCAGTTTACAGGGGCACTATGGCTACACCTTC
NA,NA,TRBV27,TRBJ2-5,CASSLSIREETQYF,TGTGCCAGCAGTTTATCGATAAGGGAAGAGACCCAGTACTTC
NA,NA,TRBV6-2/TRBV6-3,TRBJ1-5,CASSYPGARSYSNQPQHF,TGTGCCAGCAGTTACCCAGGGGCGCGTTCCTATAGCAATCAGCCCCAGCATTTT
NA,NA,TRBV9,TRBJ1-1,CASSPSLGNTEAFF,TGTGCCAGCAGCCCTTCATTGGGAAACACTGAAGCTTTCTTT
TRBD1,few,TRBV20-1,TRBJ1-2,CSARPKDRLNYGYTF,TGCAGTGCTAGACCTAAGGACAGGCTAAACTATGGCTACACCTTC
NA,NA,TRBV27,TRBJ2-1,CASSLQRPPSGQFF,TGTGCCAGCAGTTTACAAAGGCCCCCAAGTGGGCAGTTCTTC
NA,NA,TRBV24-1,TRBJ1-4,CATSAGRTGYEKLFF,TGTGCCACCAGTGCCGGACGCACCGGCTATGAAAAACTGTTTTTT
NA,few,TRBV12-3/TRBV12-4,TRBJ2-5,CASSFGSVVETQYF,TGTGCCAGCAGTTTTGGCAGCGTTGTAGAGACCCAGTACTTC
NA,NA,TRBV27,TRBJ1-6,CASSFDRRSYNSPLHF,TGTGCCAGCAGTTTTGACAGGCGCTCCTATAATTCACCCCTCCACTTT
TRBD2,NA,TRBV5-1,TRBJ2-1,CASSAAGTSGPRGEQFF,TGCGCCAGCAGCGCGGCCGGGACTAGCGGGCCCAGGGGTGAGCAGTTCTTC
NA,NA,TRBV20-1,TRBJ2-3,CSACPGHVTDTQYF,TGCAGTGCTTGTCCGGGACATGTGACAGATACGCAGTATTTT
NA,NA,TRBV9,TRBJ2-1,CASSGDWGNEQFF,TGTGCCAGCAGCGGGGACTGGGGCAATGAGCAGTTCTTC
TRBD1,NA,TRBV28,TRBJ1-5,CASSSTHPDRLDNQPQHF,TGTGCCAGCAGCTCCACTCACCCGGACAGGCTTGACAATCAGCCCCAGCATTTT
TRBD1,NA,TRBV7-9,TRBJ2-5,CASSLWTGGSETQYF,TGTGCCAGCAGCCTATGGACAGGGGGTTCTGAGACCCAGTACTTC
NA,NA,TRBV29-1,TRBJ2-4,CSVGEAPGERYF,TGCAGCGTTGGAGAGGCCCCTGGCGAGCGGTACTTC
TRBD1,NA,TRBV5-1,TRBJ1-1,CASSLDRGPKLGTEAFF,TGCGCCAGCAGCTTGGACAGGGGTCCTAAACTGGGCACTGAAGCTTTCTTT
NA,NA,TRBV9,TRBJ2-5,CASSPGGRWRLYRETQYF,TGTGCCAGCAGCCCCGGGGGACGGTGGCGGTTGTACCGAGAGACCCAGTACTTC
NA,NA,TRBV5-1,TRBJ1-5,CASSLGGEQPQHF,TGCGCCAGCAGCTTGGGGGGTGAGCAGCCCCAGCATTTT
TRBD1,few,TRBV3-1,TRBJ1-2,CASSQRDRMLYGYTF,TGTGCCAGCAGCCAGCGGGACAGGATGCTCTATGGCTACACCTTC
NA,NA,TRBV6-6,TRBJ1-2,CASNKDSLWEGYTF,TGTGCCAGCAACAAGGACAGCCTCTGGGAGGGCTACACCTTC
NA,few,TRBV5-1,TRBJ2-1,CASSLRPDNEQFF,TGCGCCAGCAGCTTGCGACCTGACAATGAGCAGTTCTTC
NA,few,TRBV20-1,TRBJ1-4,CSARQNGDLEKLFF,TGCAGTGCTAGACAGAACGGGGATCTCGAAAAACTGTTTTTT
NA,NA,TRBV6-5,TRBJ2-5,CASTDMQETQYF,TGTGCCAGCACAGACATGCAAGAGACCCAGTACTTC
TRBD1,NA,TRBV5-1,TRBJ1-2,CASSLAALTGGGGGYTF,TGCGCCAGCAGCTTGGCCGCTTTGACAGGGGGCGGAGGTGGCTACACCTTC
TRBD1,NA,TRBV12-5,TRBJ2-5,CASGPTTGGMRSEQYF,TGTGCTAGTGGCCCCACAACAGGGGGCATGAGAAGTGAGCAGTACTTC
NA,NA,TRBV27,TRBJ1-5,CASSFLPPDSGNQPQHF,TGTGCCAGCAGTTTCCTCCCCCCCGACAGCGGGAATCAGCCCCAGCATTTT
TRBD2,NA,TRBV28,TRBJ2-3,CASTPAPSLAGGITDTQYF,TGTGCCAGCACCCCCGCTCCCTCCCTAGCGGGAGGGATCACAGATACGCAGTATTTT
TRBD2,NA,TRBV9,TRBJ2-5,CASSAGGLAEETQYF,TGTGCCAGCAGCGCCGGGGGACTAGCGGAAGAGACCCAGTACTTC
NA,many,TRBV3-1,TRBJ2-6,CASSARSGANVLTF,TGTGCCAGCAGCGCCAGGTCTGGGGCCAACGTCCTGACTTTC
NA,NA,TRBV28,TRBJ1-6,CASSLSPVVTPHF,TGTGCCAGCAGTTTGTCCCCGGTGGTCACCCCCCACTTT
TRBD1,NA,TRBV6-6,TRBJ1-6,CASSPSGTGGNSPLHF,TGTGCCAGCAGCCCATCCGGGACAGGGGGCAATTCACCCCTCCACTTT
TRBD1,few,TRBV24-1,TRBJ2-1,CATSDFGDRANEQFF,TGTGCCACCAGTGATTTTGGGGACAGGGCGAATGAGCAGTTCTTC
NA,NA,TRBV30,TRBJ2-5,CAWSVGHPETQYF,TGTGCCTGGAGTGTAGGACACCCAGAGACCCAGTACTTC
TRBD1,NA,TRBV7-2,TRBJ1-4,CASSFRDRDEKLFF,TGTGCCAGCAGCTTCCGGGACAGGGATGAAAAACTGTTTTTT
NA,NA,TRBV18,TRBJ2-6,CASSRDMAGLSGANVLTF,TGTGCCAGCTCACGGGACATGGCAGGCCTCTCTGGGGCCAACGTCCTGACTTTC